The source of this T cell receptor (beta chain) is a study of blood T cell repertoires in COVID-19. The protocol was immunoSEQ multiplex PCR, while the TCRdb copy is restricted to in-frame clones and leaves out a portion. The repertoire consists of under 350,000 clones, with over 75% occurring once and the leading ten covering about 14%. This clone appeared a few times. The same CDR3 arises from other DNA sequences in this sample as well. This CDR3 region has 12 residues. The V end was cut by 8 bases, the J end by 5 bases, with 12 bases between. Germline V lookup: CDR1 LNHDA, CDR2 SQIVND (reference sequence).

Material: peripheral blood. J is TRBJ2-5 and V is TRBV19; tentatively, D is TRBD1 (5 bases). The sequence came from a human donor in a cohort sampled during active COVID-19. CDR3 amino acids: CASRQSGETQYF. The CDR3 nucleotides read TGTGCCAGTCGGCAGTCAGGGGAGACCCAGTACTTC.